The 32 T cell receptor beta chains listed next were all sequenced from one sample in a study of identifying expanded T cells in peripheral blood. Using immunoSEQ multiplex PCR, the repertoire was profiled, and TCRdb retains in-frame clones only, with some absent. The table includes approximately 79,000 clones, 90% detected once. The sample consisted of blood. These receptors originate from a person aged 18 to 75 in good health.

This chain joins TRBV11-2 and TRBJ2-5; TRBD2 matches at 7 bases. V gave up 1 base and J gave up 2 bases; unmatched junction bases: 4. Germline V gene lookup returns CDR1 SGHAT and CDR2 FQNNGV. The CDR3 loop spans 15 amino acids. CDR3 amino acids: CASSLAGGLQETQYF. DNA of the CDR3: TGTGCCAGCAGCTTAGCGGGGGGACTACAAGAGACCCAGTACTTC.

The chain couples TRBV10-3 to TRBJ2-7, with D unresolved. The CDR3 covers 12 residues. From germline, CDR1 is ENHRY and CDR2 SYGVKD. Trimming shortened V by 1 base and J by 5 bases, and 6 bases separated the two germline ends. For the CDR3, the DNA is TGTGCCATCAGTGAGTTGGCCGACGAGCAGTACTTC. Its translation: CAISELADEQYF.

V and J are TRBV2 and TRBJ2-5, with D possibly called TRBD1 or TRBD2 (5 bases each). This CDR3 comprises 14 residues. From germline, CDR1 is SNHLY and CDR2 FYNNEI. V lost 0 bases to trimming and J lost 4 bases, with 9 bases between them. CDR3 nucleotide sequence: TGTGCCAGCAGTGAAGCGCGTGGGGGAGAGACCCAGTACTTC. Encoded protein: CASSEARGGETQYF.

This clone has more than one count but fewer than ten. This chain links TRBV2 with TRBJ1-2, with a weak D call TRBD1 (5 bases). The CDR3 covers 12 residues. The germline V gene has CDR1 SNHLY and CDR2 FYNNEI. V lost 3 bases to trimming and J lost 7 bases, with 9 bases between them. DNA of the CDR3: TGTGCCAGCAGTGAGGACGGGGGTGGCTACACCTTC. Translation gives CASSEDGGGYTF.

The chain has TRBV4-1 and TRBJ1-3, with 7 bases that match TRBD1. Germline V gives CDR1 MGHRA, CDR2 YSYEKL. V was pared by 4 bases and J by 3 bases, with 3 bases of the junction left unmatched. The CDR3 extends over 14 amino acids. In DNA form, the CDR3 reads TGCGCCAGCAGCCTTCGGACAGGTGGAAACACCATATATTTT. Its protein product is CASSLRTGGNTIYF.

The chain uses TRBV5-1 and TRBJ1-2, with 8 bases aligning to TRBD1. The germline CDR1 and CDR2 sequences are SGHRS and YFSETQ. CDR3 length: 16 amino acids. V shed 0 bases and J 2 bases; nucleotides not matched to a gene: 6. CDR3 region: CASSLGPGQGNYGYTF. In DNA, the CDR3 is TGCGCCAGCAGCTTGGGGCCCGGACAGGGAAACTATGGCTACACCTTC.

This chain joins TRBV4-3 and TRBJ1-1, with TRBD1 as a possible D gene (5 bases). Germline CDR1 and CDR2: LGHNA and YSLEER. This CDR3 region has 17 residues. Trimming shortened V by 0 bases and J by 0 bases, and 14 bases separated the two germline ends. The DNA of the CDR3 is TGCGCCAGCAGCCAAGATCCGTTCGGGACGATGAACACTGAAGCTTTCTTT. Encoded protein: CASSQDPFGTMNTEAFF.

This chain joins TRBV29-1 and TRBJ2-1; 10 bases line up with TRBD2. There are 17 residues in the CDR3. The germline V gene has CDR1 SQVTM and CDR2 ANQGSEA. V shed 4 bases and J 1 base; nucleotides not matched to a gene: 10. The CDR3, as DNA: TGCAGCGTTGTCGGGCTAGCGGGAGCGCGGTCCTACAATGAGCAGTTCTTC. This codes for CSVVGLAGARSYNEQFF.

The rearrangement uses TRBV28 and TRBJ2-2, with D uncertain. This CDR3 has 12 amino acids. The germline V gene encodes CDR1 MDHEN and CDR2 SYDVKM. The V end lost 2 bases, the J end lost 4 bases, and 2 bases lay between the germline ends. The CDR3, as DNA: TGTGCCAGCAGTTTAACCACCGGGGAGCTGTTTTTT. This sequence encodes CASSLTTGELFF.

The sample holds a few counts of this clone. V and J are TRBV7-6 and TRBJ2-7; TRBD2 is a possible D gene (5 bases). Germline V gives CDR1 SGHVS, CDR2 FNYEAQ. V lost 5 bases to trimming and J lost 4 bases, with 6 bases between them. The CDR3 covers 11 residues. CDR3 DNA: TGTGCCAGCAGCCCGGGGTACGAGCAGTACTTC. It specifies CASSPGYEQYF.

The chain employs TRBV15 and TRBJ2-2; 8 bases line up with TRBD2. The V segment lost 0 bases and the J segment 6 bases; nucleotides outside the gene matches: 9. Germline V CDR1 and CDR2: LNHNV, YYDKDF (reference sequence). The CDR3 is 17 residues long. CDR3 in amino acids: CATSRDVWREVAGELFF. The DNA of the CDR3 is TGTGCCACCAGCAGAGATGTTTGGCGGGAGGTAGCCGGGGAGCTGTTTTTT.

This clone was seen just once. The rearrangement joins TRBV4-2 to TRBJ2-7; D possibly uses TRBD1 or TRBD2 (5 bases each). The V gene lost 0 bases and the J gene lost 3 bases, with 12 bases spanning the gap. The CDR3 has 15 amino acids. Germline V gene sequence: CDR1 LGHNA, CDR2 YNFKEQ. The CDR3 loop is CASSQEGLGVYEQYF. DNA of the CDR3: TGTGCCAGCAGCCAAGAAGGATTGGGGGTCTACGAGCAGTACTTC.

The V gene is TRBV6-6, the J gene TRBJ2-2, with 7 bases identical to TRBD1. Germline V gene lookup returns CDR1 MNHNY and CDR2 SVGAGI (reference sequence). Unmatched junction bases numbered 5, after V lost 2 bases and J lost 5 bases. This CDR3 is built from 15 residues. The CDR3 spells CASSYNPGGTGELFF. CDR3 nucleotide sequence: TGTGCCAGCAGTTACAATCCAGGGGGTACCGGGGAGCTGTTTTTT.

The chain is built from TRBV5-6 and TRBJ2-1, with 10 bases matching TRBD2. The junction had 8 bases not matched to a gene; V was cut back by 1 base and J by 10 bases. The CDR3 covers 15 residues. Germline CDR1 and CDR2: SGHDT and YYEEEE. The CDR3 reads CASSLPPGLALEQFF. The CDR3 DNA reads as TGTGCCAGCAGCTTGCCCCCGGGACTAGCGCTCGAGCAGTTCTTC.

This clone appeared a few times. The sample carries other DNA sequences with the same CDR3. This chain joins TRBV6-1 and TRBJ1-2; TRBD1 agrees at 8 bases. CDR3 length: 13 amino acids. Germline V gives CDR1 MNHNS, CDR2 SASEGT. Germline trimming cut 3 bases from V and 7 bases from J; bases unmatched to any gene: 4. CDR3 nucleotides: TGTGCCAGCAGTGACCGCGACAGGGGTGGCTACACCTTC. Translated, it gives CASSDRDRGGYTF.

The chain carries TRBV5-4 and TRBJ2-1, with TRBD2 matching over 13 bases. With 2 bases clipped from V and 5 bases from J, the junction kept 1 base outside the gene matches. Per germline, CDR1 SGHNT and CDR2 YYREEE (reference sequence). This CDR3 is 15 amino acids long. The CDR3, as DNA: TGTGCCAGCAGCTTCGGACTAGCGGGGGACAATGAGCAGTTCTTC. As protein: CASSFGLAGDNEQFF.

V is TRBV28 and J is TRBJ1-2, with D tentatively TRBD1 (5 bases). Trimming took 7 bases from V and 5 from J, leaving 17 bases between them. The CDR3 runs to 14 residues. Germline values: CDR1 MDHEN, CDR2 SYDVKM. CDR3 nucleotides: TGTGCCAGCACCCTTAGGGGCAGGGAGTATGGCTACACCTTC. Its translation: CASTLRGREYGYTF.

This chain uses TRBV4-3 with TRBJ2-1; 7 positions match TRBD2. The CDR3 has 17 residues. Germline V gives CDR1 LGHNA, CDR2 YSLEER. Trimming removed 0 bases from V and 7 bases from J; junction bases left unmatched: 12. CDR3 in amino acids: CASSQDLGSGAGNEQFF. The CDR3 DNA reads TGCGCCAGCAGCCAAGATCTCGGGAGCGGGGCTGGTAATGAGCAGTTCTTC.

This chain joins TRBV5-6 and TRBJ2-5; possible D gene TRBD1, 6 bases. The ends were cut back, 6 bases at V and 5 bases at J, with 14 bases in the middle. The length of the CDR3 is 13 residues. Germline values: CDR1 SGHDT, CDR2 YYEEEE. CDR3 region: CASKKAGAETQYF. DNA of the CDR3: TGTGCCAGCAAAAAAGCAGGGGCGGAGACCCAGTACTTC.

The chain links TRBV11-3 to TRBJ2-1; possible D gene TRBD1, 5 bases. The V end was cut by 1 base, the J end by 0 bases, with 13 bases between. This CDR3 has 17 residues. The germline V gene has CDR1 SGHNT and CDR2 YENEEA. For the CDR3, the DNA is TGTGCCAGCAGCTTAGTCCGTAGCAGGGACTCCTACAATGAGCAGTTCTTC. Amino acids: CASSLVRSRDSYNEQFF.

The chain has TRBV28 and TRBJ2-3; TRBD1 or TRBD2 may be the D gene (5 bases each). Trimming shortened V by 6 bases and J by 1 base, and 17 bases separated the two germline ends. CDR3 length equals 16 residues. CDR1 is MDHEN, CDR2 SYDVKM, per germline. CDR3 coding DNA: TGTGCCAGCAGGAGGGGTGGGGCGGAGGGCACAGATACGCAGTATTTT. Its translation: CASRRGGAEGTDTQYF.

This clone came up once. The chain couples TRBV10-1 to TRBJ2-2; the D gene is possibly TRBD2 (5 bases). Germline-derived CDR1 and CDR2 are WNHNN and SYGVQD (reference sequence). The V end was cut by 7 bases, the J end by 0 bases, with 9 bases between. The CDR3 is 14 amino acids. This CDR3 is CASKDGTNTGELFF. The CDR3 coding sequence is TGCGCCAGCAAAGACGGGACGAACACCGGGGAGCTGTTTTTT.

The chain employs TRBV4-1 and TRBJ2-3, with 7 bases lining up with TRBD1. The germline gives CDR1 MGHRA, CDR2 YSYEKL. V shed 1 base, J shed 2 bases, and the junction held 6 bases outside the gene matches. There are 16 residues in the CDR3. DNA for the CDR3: TGCGCCAGCAGCCAAGTCCCGGGACAGAACACAGATACGCAGTATTTT. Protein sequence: CASSQVPGQNTDTQYF.

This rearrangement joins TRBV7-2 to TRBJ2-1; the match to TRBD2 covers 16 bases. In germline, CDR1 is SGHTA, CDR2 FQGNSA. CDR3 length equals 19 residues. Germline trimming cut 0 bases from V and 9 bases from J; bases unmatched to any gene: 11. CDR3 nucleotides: TGTGCCAGCAGCTTAGCTGGATCCGGGACTAGCGGGAGGGTAAGTGAGCAGTTCTTC. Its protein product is CASSLAGSGTSGRVSEQFF.

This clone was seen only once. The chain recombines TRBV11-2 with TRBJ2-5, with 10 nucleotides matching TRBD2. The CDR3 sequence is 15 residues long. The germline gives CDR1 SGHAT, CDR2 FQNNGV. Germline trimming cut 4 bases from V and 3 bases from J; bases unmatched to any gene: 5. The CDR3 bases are TGTGCCAGCAGCTCCCCCAGCGGGGGGGAAGAGACCCAGTACTTC. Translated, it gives CASSSPSGGEETQYF.

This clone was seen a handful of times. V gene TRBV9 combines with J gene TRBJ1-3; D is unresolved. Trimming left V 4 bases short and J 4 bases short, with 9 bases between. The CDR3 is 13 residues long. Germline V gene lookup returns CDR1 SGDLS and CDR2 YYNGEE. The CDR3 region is CASSPAAGNTIYF. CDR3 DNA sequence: TGTGCCAGCAGCCCCGCCGCCGGAAACACCATATATTTT.

The CDR3 bases are TGTGCCAGCAGCTTAGCCTCGACAGGGGTGGCTGAAGCTTTCTTT. It encodes CASSLASTGVAEAFF. The chain joins TRBV11-2 to TRBJ1-1, with TRBD1 matching 8 bases. This CDR3 spans 15 amino acids. The V gene's germline CDR1 is SGHAT and CDR2 FQNNGV. Losses at the gene ends were 1 base for V and 6 bases for J; bases not matched to a gene: 7.

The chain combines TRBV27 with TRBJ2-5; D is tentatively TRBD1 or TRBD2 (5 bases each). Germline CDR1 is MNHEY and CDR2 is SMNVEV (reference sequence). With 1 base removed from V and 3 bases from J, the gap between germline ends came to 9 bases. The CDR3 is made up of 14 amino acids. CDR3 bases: TGTGCCAGCAGTTTATTCCAGGGAGAAGAGACCCAGTACTTC. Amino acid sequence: CASSLFQGEETQYF.

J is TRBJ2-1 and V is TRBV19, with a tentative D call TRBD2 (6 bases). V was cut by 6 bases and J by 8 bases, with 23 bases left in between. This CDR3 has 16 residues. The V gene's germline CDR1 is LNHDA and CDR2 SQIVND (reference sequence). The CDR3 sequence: CASRKFAEGNSYEQFF. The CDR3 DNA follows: TGTGCCAGTAGGAAATTTGCGGAGGGCAATTCGTATGAGCAGTTCTTC.

The CDR3 here is CASSSRGRQETQYF. The CDR3 coding sequence is TGTGCCAGCAGCTCCCGGGGGAGGCAAGAGACCCAGTACTTC. This chain uses TRBV5-4 with TRBJ2-5; D might be TRBD2 (6 bases). Germline V gene sequence: CDR1 SGHNT, CDR2 YYREEE (reference sequence). V lost 3 bases and J lost 2, with 11 bases in between. The CDR3 is 14 residues long. Full variable domain (remainder filled in from reference TRBV5-4 and TRBJ2-5): ETGVTQSPTHLIKTRGQQVTLRCSSQSGHNTVSWYQQALGQGPQFIFQYYREEENGRGNFPPRFSGLQFPNYSSELNVNALELDDSALYLCASSSRGRQETQYFGPGTRLLVL.

The CDR3 loop reads CASSVTGVAGELFF. In nucleotides, the CDR3 is TGTGCCAGCAGCGTGACAGGGGTGGCCGGGGAGCTGTTTTTT. V and J are TRBV7-2 and TRBJ2-2, with TRBD1 matching over 8 bases. This CDR3 is built from 14 residues. CDR1 and CDR2 from the germline V gene are SGHTA and FQGNSA. V gave up 5 bases and J gave up 6 bases; unmatched junction bases: 5.

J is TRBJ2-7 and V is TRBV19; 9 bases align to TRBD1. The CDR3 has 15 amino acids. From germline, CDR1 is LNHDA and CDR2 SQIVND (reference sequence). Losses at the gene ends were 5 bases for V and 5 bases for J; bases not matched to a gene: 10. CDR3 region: CASSAGTGNSDEQYF. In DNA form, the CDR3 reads TGTGCCAGTAGTGCCGGGACAGGGAATTCGGACGAGCAGTACTTC.